The 22 T cell receptor beta chains in this list originate from one sample, sequenced in a study of blood T cell repertoires in COVID-19. Libraries were prepared by immunoSEQ multiplex PCR; TCRdb keeps only in-frame clonotypes and omits some of them. This repertoire shows 60,000 to 75,000 clones, about 89% found once; its top ten account for about an eighth. Sequenced input: peripheral blood. The receptors here all came from an older woman with acute or convalescent COVID-19.

This chain uses TRBV5-1 with TRBJ2-7; 10 bases fit TRBD2. Losses at the gene ends were 6 bases for V and 3 bases for J; bases not matched to a gene: 12. The CDR3 runs to 16 residues. The V gene's germline CDR1 is SGHRS and CDR2 YFSETQ. The CDR3: CASNPAPAGGIYEQYF. DNA for the CDR3: TGCGCCAGCAACCCGGCCCCAGCGGGGGGGATCTACGAGCAGTACTTC.

The DNA for the CDR3 is TGTGCCACCAGTGACCCATCCGTTAGCGGGGGAGGTGAGCAGTTCTTC. It specifies CATSDPSVSGGGEQFF. This sequence joins TRBV24-1 and TRBJ2-1; 9 positions match TRBD2. Germline V gene sequence: CDR1 KGHDR, CDR2 SFDVKD. V gave up 4 bases and J gave up 9 bases; unmatched junction bases: 12. The CDR3 loop spans 16 amino acids.

J is TRBJ2-5 and V is TRBV5-1; weak D call: TRBD1 (6 bases). CDR3 length: 16 residues. CDR1 and CDR2 (germline): SGHRS, YFSETQ. Trimming shortened V by 1 base and J by 7 bases, and 20 bases separated the two germline ends. CDR3 sequence reads: CASSLLGGQRGGTQYF. The CDR3 DNA is TGCGCCAGCAGCTTGCTTGGGGGCCAAAGAGGTGGGACCCAGTACTTC. The variable domain in full, completed from reference TRBV5-1 and TRBJ2-5, reads KAGVTQTPRYLIKTRGQQVTLSCSPISGHRSVSWYQQTPGQGLQFLFEYFSETQRNKGNFPGRFSGRQFSNSRSEMNVSTLELGDSALYLCASSLLGGQRGGTQYFGPGTRLLVL.

This clone was recorded only once. The J gene is TRBJ1-2, the V gene TRBV7-2; D gene uncertain. Germline loops: CDR1 SGHTA, CDR2 FQGNSA. The CDR3 has 15 residues. The germline V and J ends were trimmed by 1 base and 4 bases, with 13 bases remaining between them. The DNA for the CDR3 is TGTGCCAGCAGCTTAGGGGGTGGGAGCTCCTATGGCTACACCTTC. This sequence encodes CASSLGGGSSYGYTF. Drawing the rest from reference TRBV7-2 and TRBJ1-2, the complete variable domain is GAGVSQSPSNKVTEKGKDVELRCDPISGHTALYWYRQSLGQGLEFLIYFQGNSAPDKSGLPSDRFSAERTGGSVSTLTIQRTQQEDSAVYLCASSLGGGSSYGYTFGSGTRLTVV.

This chain joins TRBV3-1 (or the pseudogene TRBV3-2) and TRBJ2-1; TRBD2 aligns across 10 bases. Trimming at V came to 1 base and at J to 7 bases, leaving 10 bases not matched to a gene. CDR1 is LGHDT and CDR2 is YNNKEL in the germline V gene (reference sequence). The CDR3 is made up of 17 amino acids. Here the CDR3 reads CASSQGLSGSGGNEQFF. In DNA, the CDR3 is TGTGCCAGCAGCCAAGGGCTTTCGGGTAGCGGGGGGAATGAGCAGTTCTTC.

The chain uses TRBV18 and TRBJ1-6, with 9 bases matching TRBD1. CDR3 length equals 14 residues. Germline CDR1 reads KGHSH; CDR2 reads LQKENI. With V trimmed by 4 bases and J by 9 bases, 4 bases remained unmatched. CDR3 sequence: CASSQGQGGSPLHF. The CDR3 bases are TGTGCCAGCTCACAGGGACAGGGAGGTTCACCCCTCCACTTT.

The chain uses TRBV28 and TRBJ2-3; no clear D. Germline V gives CDR1 MDHEN, CDR2 SYDVKM. The V end was cut by 7 bases, the J end by 0 bases, with 8 bases between. The CDR3 totals 13 residues. The DNA of the CDR3 is TGTGCCAGCACCGTTCCTAGCACAGATACGCAGTATTTT. Amino acids: CASTVPSTDTQYF. The whole variable domain, remainder taken from reference TRBV28 and TRBJ2-3, is DVKVTQSSRYLVKRTGEKVFLECVQDMDHENMFWYRQDPGLGLRLIYFSYDVKMKEKGDIPEGYSVSREKKERFSLILESASTNQTSMYLCASTVPSTDTQYFGPGTRLTVL.

The V and J genes are TRBV19 and TRBJ1-4; tentative D call: TRBD1 (5 bases). Trimming pared 5 bases from V and 0 bases from J, leaving 7 bases between. The CDR3 has 14 residues. CDR1 LNHDA and CDR2 SQIVND come from the germline V gene (reference sequence). The CDR3 DNA reads TGTGCCAGTAGTTGGACAACAACTAATGAAAAACTGTTTTTT. Translation gives CASSWTTTNEKLFF.

The rearrangement uses TRBV7-8 and TRBJ2-3; a possible D gene is TRBD2 (7 bases). The germline V gene encodes CDR1 SGHVS and CDR2 FQNEAQ. V gave up 5 bases and J gave up 1 base, with 22 bases separating them. The length of the CDR3 is 18 residues. CDR3 region: CASSLTPFQGRGTDTQYF. CDR3 nucleotides: TGTGCCAGCAGCCTAACCCCTTTTCAGGGGAGGGGCACAGATACGCAGTATTTT.

The chain combines TRBV27 with TRBJ2-7, with 8 bases that match TRBD1. This CDR3 contains 15 residues. V lost 4 bases and J lost 3; bases outside the gene matches: 8. The germline gives CDR1 MNHEY, CDR2 SMNVEV (reference sequence). The CDR3 nucleotides read TGTGCCAGCAGTTCTACAGGGGGGACGGGCTACGAGCAGTACTTC. Its protein is CASSSTGGTGYEQYF.

This clone was observed a few times. This rearrangement joins TRBV19 to TRBJ2-5; tentatively, D is TRBD2 (6 bases). Trimming left V 5 bases short and J 0 bases short, with 13 bases between. The length of the CDR3 is 15 residues. Germline assignment: CDR1 LNHDA and CDR2 SQIVND (reference sequence). CDR3 DNA sequence: TGTGCCAGTAGTCCCCGTAGCGGCCACCAAGAGACCCAGTACTTC. It encodes CASSPRSGHQETQYF.

The J gene is TRBJ1-6, the V gene TRBV6-5; D is unclear. V gave up 4 bases and J gave up 14 bases, with 18 bases separating them. The CDR3 contains 14 residues. Germline V CDR1 and CDR2: MNHEY, SVGAGI. DNA of the CDR3: TGTGCCAGCAGTTTGGAGGGCAATCGATGGGCCCTCCACTTT. This sequence encodes CASSLEGNRWALHF.

As DNA, the CDR3 is TGTGCCAGCAGCCGAACCTGGACAGGGGAAGAGACCCAGTACTTC. Protein product: CASSRTWTGEETQYF. V gene TRBV5-6 combines with J gene TRBJ2-5; 9 bases are a match to TRBD1. The CDR3 runs 15 residues. Germline lookup yields CDR1 SGHDT and CDR2 YYEEEE. The trim removed 4 bases at V and 3 bases at J, leaving 7 bases unmatched.

The genes are TRBV28 and TRBJ2-1; maybe TRBD1 (6 bases). Germline CDR1 and CDR2: MDHEN and SYDVKM. V shed 7 bases and J shed 0 bases, with 10 bases lying between them. CDR3 length: 14 amino acids. CDR3 bases: TGTGCCAGCATAAGAGGGGGCTCCTACAATGAGCAGTTCTTC. Protein sequence: CASIRGGSYNEQFF.

The table lists this clone with many counts. The rearrangement joins TRBV6-1 to TRBJ2-7, with 7 bases lining up with TRBD1. The CDR3 has 15 residues. Germline assignment: CDR1 MNHNS and CDR2 SASEGT. With V trimmed by 0 bases and J by 2 bases, 4 bases remained unmatched. CDR3 region: CASSEAGTEAYEQYF. CDR3 bases: TGTGCCAGCAGTGAAGCTGGGACAGAAGCCTACGAGCAGTACTTC.

CDR3 bases: TGTGCCAGTAGTCAGGGTAGCGGGGGTGCCGGGGAGCTGTTTTTT. Translated: CASSQGSGGAGELFF. This chain joins TRBV19 and TRBJ2-2; 9 bases line up with TRBD2. Per the germline V gene, CDR1 is LNHDA and CDR2 is SQIVND (reference sequence). The ends lost 5 bases at V and 6 bases at J; junction bases unmatched: 7. The CDR3 is made up of 15 amino acids.

The V gene is TRBV7-9, the J gene TRBJ2-7; D gene uncertain. The length of the CDR3 is 14 residues. Trimming took 4 bases from V and 0 from J, leaving 10 bases between them. Germline CDR1 and CDR2: SEHNR and FQNEAQ (reference sequence). CDR3 DNA sequence: TGTGCCAGCAGCTCCCGACTGGACTCCTACGAGCAGTACTTC. It yields the protein CASSSRLDSYEQYF.

The CDR3 loop reads CAISGRAGSTDTQYF. The DNA for the CDR3 is TGTGCCATCAGTGGGAGGGCAGGTAGCACAGATACGCAGTATTTT. The chain couples TRBV10-3 to TRBJ2-3; possibly TRBD2 for D (6 bases). Trimming removed 4 bases at V and 0 bases at J, with 11 bases between. Germline CDR1 is ENHRY and CDR2 is SYGVKD. There are 15 residues in the CDR3.

The chain carries TRBV25-1 and TRBJ2-5; possible D gene TRBD2, 5 bases. The V end lost 2 bases, the J end lost 4 bases, and 11 bases lay between the germline ends. The CDR3 runs 14 residues. Germline V CDR1 and CDR2: MGHDK, SYGVNS. The CDR3 is CASSEMRAGETQYF. Written as DNA, the CDR3 is TGTGCCAGCAGTGAAATGCGGGCGGGAGAGACCCAGTACTTC. The whole variable domain, remainder taken from reference TRBV25-1 and TRBJ2-5, is EADIYQTPRYLVIGTGKKITLECSQTMGHDKMYWYQQDPGMELHLIHYSYGVNSTEKGDLSSESTVSRIRTEHFPLTLESARPSHTSQYLCASSEMRAGETQYFGPGTRLLVL.

The CDR3, as DNA: TGTGCCAGCAGCCTCATGTCCTTTGGCCGCACAGATACGCAGTATTTT. Translated, it gives CASSLMSFGRTDTQYF. The V gene is TRBV14, the J gene TRBJ2-3; D is ambiguous. Trimming pared 4 bases from V and 1 base from J, leaving 15 bases between. Germline CDR1 is SGHDN and CDR2 is FVKESK. CDR3 length: 16 residues.

The CDR3 sequence is CATSASTGDSPLHF. CDR3 coding DNA: TGTGCCACCAGCGCGAGCACAGGGGACTCACCCCTCCACTTT. The J gene is TRBJ1-6, the V gene TRBV15; 7 nucleotides agree with TRBD1. With V trimmed by 5 bases and J by 10 bases, 8 bases remained unmatched. The germline gives CDR1 LNHNV, CDR2 YYDKDF (reference sequence). This CDR3 contains 14 residues.

V and J are TRBV5-1 and TRBJ1-3; D unclear. The CDR3 has 15 residues. The V and J ends lost 0 bases and 0 bases respectively, with 7 bases between them. The germline gives CDR1 SGHRS, CDR2 YFSETQ. CDR3 DNA: TGCGCCAGCAGCTTGGACAGTTACTCTGGAAACACCATATATTTT. Encoded protein: CASSLDSYSGNTIYF. Full variable domain (remainder filled in from reference TRBV5-1 and TRBJ1-3): KAGVTQTPRYLIKTRGQQVTLSCSPISGHRSVSWYQQTPGQGLQFLFEYFSETQRNKGNFPGRFSGRQFSNSRSEMNVSTLELGDSALYLCASSLDSYSGNTIYFGEGSWLTVV.